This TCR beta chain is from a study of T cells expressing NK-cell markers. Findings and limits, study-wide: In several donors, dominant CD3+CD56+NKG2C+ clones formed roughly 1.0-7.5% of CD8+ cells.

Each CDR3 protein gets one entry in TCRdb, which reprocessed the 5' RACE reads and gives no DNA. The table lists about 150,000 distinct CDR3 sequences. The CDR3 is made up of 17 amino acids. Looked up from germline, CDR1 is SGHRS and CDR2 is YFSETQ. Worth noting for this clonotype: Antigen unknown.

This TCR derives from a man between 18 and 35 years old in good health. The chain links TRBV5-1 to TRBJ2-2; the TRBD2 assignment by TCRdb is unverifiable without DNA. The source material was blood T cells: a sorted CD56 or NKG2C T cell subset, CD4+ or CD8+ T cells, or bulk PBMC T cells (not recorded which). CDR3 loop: CASSGGTSGSGTGELFF.